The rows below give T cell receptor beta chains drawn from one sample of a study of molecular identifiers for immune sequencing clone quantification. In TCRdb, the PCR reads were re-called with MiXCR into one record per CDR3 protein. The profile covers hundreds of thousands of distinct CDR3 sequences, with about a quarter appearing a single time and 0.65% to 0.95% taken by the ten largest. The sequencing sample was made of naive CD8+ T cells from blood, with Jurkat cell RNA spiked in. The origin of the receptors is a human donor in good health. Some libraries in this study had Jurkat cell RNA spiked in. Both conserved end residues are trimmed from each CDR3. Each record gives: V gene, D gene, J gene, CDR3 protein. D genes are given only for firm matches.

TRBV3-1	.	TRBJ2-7	ASSQPGGLSSYEQY
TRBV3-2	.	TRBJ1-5	ASSHTLEPQH
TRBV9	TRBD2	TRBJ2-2	ASSGTSGPTGELF
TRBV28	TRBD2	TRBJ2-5	ASGERGGEETQY
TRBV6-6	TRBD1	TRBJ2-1	ASSYSVRTGNEQF
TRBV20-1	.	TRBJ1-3	SARDLGDREDTIY
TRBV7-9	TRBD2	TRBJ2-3	ASRSRGGLTDTQY
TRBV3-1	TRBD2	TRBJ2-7	ASSPGLAGEQY
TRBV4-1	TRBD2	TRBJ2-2	ASSVGTSGRLDTGELF
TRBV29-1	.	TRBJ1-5	GVGGGLSQPQR
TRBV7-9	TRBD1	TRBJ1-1	ASSLVRDRGGTEAF
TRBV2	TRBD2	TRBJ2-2	ASSDNPDREGRTGELF
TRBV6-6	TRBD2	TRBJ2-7	ASSYGAGGTSYEQY
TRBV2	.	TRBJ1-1	ASELEYTEAF
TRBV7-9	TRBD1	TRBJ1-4	ASSSKRGTAGTSTNEKLF
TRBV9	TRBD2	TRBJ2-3	ASSIGLADSDTQY
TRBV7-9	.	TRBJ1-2	ASGIEGGLAYGYT
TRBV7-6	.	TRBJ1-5	ASSLALGSQPQH
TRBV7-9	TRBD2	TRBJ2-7	ASSLVDAGGPYEQY
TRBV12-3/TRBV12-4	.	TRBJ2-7	ASSPVAGADYGQY
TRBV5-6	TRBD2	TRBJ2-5	ASSLDTSGRGETQY
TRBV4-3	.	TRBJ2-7	ASSQESDVRYSYEQY
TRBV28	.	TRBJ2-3	ASSFTGRGDTQY
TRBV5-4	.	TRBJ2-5	ASSSDIQETQY
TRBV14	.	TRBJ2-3	ASSQDIPWSTDTQC
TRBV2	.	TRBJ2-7	ACSEGTAYEQY
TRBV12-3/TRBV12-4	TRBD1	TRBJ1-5	ASSLQGNNQPQH
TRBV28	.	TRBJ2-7	ASSFIPYEQY
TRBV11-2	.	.	ASSWGRSSTDTQH
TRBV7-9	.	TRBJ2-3	ASSPMQGGTDTQY
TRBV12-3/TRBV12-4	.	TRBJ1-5	ASSLGRVGQPQH